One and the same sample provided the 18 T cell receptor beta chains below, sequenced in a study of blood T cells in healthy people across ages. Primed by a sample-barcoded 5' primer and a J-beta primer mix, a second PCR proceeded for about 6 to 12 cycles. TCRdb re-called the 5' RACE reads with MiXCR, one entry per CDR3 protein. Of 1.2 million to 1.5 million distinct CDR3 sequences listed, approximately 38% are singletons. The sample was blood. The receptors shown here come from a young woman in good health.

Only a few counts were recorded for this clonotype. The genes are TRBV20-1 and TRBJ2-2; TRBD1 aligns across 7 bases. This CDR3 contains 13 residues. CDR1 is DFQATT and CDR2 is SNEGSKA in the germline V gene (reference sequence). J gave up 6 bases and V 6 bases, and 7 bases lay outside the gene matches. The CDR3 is CSAPTGYPGELFF. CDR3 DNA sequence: TGCAGTGCACCGACAGGGTATCCCGGGGAGCTGTTTTTT.

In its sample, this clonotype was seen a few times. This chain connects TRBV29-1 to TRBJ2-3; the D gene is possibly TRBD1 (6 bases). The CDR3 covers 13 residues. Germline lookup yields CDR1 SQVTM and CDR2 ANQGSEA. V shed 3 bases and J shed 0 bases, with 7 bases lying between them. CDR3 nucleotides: TGCAGCGTTGAGGGGGCTAGCACAGATACGCAGTATTTT. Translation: CSVEGASTDTQYF.

DNA of the CDR3: TGTGCCAGCAGTTCCGGGCCGGTCTCGGCCAATGAGCAGTACTTC. Translated, it gives CASSSGPVSANEQYF. V gene TRBV27 combines with J gene TRBJ2-5; D is undetermined. CDR1 and CDR2 (germline): MNHEY, SMNVEV (reference sequence). The CDR3 runs to 15 residues. Trimming stripped 4 bases from V and 11 bases from J, with 23 bases between.

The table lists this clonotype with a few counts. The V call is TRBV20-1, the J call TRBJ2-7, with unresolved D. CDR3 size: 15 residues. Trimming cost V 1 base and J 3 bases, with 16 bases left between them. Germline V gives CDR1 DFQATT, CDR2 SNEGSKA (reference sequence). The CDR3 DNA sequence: TGCAGTGCTAGAGGTCGGGCAGAAGATTACTACGAGCAGTACTTC. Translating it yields CSARGRAEDYYEQYF.

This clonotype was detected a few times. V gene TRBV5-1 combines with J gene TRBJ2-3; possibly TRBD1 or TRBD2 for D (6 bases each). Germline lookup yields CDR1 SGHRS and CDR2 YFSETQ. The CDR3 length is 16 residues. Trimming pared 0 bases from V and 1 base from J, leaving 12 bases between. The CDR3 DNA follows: TGCGCCAGCAGCTTGGGAGGCGGGACACGCACAGATACGCAGTATTTT. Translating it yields CASSLGGGTRTDTQYF.

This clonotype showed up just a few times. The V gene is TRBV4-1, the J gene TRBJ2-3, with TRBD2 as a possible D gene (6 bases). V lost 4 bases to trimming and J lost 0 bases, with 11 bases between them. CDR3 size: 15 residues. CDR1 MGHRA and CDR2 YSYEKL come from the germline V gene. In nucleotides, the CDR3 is TGCGCCAGCAGCCGGGGGGTCGCTAGCACAGATACGCAGTATTTT. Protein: CASSRGVASTDTQYF.

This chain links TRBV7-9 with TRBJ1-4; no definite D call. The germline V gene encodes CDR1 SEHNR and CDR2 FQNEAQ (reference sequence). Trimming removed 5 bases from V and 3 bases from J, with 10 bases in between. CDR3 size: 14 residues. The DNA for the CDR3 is TGTGCCAGCAGCCACCCGGAATCTAATGAAAAACTGTTTTTT. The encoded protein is CASSHPESNEKLFF.

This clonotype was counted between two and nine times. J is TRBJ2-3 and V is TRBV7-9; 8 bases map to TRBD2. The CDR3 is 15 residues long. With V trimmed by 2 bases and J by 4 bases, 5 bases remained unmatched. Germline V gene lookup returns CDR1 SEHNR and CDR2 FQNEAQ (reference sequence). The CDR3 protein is CASSLPSGRADTQYF. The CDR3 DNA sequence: TGTGCCAGCAGCTTACCCAGCGGGAGAGCAGATACGCAGTATTTT.

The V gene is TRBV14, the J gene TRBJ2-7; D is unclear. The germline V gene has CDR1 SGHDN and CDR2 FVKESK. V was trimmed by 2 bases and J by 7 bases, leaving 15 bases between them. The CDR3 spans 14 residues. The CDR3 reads CASSQLIGPEEQYF. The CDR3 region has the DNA TGTGCCAGCAGCCAACTTATAGGCCCAGAGGAGCAGTACTTC.

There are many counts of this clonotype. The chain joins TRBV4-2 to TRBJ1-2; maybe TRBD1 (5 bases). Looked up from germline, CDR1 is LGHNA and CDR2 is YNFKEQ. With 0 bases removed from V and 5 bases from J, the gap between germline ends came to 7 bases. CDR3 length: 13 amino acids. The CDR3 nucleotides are TGTGCCAGCAGCCAAGATCCAGGGTATGGCTACACCTTC. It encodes CASSQDPGYGYTF.

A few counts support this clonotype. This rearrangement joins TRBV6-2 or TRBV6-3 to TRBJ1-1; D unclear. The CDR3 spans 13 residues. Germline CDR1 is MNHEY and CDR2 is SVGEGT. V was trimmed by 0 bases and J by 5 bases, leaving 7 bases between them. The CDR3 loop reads CASSYSWATEAFF. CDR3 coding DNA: TGTGCCAGCAGTTACTCGTGGGCAACTGAAGCTTTCTTT.

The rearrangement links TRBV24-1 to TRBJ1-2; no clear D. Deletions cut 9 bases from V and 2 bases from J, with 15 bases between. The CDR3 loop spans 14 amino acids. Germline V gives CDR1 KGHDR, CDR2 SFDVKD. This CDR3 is CATGPPDINYGYTF. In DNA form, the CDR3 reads TGTGCCACCGGTCCTCCTGACATAAACTATGGCTACACCTTC.

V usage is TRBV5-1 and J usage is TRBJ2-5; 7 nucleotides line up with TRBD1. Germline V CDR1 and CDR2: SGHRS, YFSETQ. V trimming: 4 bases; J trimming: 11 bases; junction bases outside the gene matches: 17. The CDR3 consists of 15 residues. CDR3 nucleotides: TGCGCCAGCAGCATACCACAGGGGTCGGGGAATGAGCAGTACTTC. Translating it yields CASSIPQGSGNEQYF.

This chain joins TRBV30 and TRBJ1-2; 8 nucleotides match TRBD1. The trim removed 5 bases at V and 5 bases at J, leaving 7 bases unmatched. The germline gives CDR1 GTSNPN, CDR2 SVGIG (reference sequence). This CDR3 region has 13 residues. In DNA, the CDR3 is TGTGCCTGGCTGACAGGGGACCCTTATGGCTACACCTTC. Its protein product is CAWLTGDPYGYTF. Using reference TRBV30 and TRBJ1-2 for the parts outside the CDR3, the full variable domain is SQTIHQWPATLVQPVGSPLSLECTVEGTSNPNLYWYRQAAGRGLQLLFYSVGIGQISSEVPQNLSASRPQDRQFILSSKKLLLSDSGFYLCAWLTGDPYGYTFGSGTRLTVV.

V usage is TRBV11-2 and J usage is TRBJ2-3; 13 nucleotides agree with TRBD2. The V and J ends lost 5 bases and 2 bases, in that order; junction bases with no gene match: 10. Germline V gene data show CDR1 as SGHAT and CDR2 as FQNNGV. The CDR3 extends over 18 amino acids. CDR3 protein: CASSPRTSGRTFTDTQYF. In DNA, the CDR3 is TGTGCCAGCAGCCCTCGGACTAGCGGGAGAACCTTCACAGATACGCAGTATTTT.

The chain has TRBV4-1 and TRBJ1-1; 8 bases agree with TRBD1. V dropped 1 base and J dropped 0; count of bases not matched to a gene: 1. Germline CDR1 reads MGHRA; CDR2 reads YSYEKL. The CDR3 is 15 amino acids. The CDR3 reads CASSQADRVNTEAFF. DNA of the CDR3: TGCGCCAGCAGCCAAGCGGACAGGGTGAACACTGAAGCTTTCTTT.

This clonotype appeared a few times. The CDR3 loop reads CASSPQGGVTEAFF. As DNA, the CDR3 is TGTGCCAGCAGCCCACAGGGAGGAGTAACTGAAGCTTTCTTT. The rearrangement joins TRBV7-3 to TRBJ1-1, with D possibly being TRBD1 (6 bases). The V end lost 5 bases, the J end lost 5 bases, and 15 bases lay between the germline ends. The CDR3 consists of 14 residues. Germline V gene sequence: CDR1 SGHTA, CDR2 FQGTGA.

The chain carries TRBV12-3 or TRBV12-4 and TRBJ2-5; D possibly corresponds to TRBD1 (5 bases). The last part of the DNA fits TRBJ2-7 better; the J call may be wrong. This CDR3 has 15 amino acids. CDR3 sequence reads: CASSLRQTRMNEQYF. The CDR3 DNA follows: TGTGCCAGCAGTTTACGACAGACAAGGATGAACGAGCAGTACTTC.